Presented here are 29 T cell receptor beta chains from one specimen sequenced in a study of beta chain features in type 1 diabetes. Regarding the study as a whole: Shortening that was moderate but significant affected the TCRB CDR3s of Type 1 diabetes patients in all four CD4+ subsets.

What these receptors recognize is not known. The isolated RNA, all of it, was reverse transcribed, so expressed TCRB transcripts were what got sequenced. Using immunoSEQ multiplex PCR, the repertoire was profiled, and TCRdb retains in-frame clones only, with some absent. The data show 640,000 or so clones, around an eighth seen once. Sequenced input: naive CD4+ T cells from blood. The receptors come from a man between 18 and 35 years old with type 1 diabetes.

Turning to this clone: Other DNA sequences in this sample translate to the same CDR3. The chain couples TRBV30 to TRBJ1-1; D might be TRBD1 (5 bases). The CDR3 contains 13 residues. The V gene's germline CDR1 is GTSNPN and CDR2 SVGIG (reference sequence). Between the trimmed V and J ends, which lost 0 bases and 4 bases, there was a span of 9 bases. CDR3 in amino acids: CAWSVSGGTEAFF. The CDR3 DNA is TGTGCCTGGAGTGTATCGGGGGGCACTGAAGCTTTCTTT.

The chain carries TRBV6-6 and TRBJ1-2; D unresolved. V shed 4 bases and J shed 4 bases, with 7 bases lying between them. The CDR3 runs 12 residues. Germline CDR1 MNHNY, CDR2 SVGAGI (reference sequence). The CDR3, as DNA: TGTGCCAGCAGTTCCGGGGTCTATGGCTACACCTTC. As protein: CASSSGVYGYTF.

This chain uses TRBV9 with TRBJ2-7; perhaps TRBD1 as D (5 bases). Germline assignment: CDR1 SGDLS and CDR2 YYNGEE. The V gene lost 0 bases and the J gene lost 7 bases, with 8 bases spanning the gap. The CDR3 runs 12 residues. The CDR3 loop is CASSVGQSEQYF. The CDR3 bases are TGTGCCAGCAGCGTAGGACAGTCTGAGCAGTACTTC.

In its sample, this clone was seen a few times. The junction departs from the called germline gene at one end, perhaps through a read error. The chain joins TRBV10-3 to TRBJ2-1; D is undetermined. The CDR3 sequence is 13 residues long. Per the germline V gene, CDR1 is ENHRY and CDR2 is SYGVKD. The CDR3 is CAISESRDKEQFF. The CDR3 region has the DNA TGTGCCATCAGTGAGTCCCGAGACAAGGAGCAGTTCTTC.

This clone showed up just a few times. The J gene is TRBJ2-6, the V gene TRBV5-1; D is undetermined. The ends were cut back, 6 bases at V and 0 bases at J, with 7 bases in the middle. Germline-derived CDR1 and CDR2 are SGHRS and YFSETQ. CDR3 size: 14 residues. CDR3 in DNA: TGCGCCAGCAAGGGAAGCTCTGGGGCCAACGTCCTGACTTTC. The encoded protein is CASKGSSGANVLTF.

The table lists this clone with a few counts. The V call is TRBV7-9, the J call TRBJ2-6, with unresolved D. CDR1 SEHNR and CDR2 FQNEAQ come from the germline V gene (reference sequence). Trimming cost V 5 bases and J 2 bases, with 10 bases left between them. The CDR3 covers 15 residues. CDR3 amino acids: CASSVTYPGANVLTF. In DNA, the CDR3 is TGTGCCAGCAGCGTAACGTACCCTGGGGCCAACGTCCTGACTTTC.

This clone was recorded at least ten times. This rearrangement joins TRBV23-1 to TRBJ1-5, with D perhaps matching TRBD1 (6 bases). TRBV23-1 is noted as an ORF with a role that remains uncertain. With 4 bases removed from V and 0 bases from J, the gap between germline ends came to 13 bases. The length of the CDR3 is 16 residues. The CDR3 is CASSPPPGVSNQPQHF. The CDR3 DNA follows: TGCGCCAGCAGTCCTCCCCCAGGGGTTAGCAATCAGCCCCAGCATTTT.

V gene TRBV10-1 combines with J gene TRBJ2-1; D gene unclear. This CDR3 has 14 amino acids. V lost 3 bases to trimming and J lost 5 bases, with 11 bases between them. Germline CDR1 is WNHNN and CDR2 is SYGVQD (reference sequence). The CDR3 nucleotides are TGCGCCAGCAGTGATGGGCAGTCCAACAATGAGCAGTTCTTC. This codes for CASSDGQSNNEQFF.

The chain is built from TRBV19 and TRBJ1-5; 8 bases fit TRBD1. The V gene's germline CDR1 is LNHDA and CDR2 SQIVND (reference sequence). After removal of 3 bases from V and 4 bases from J, the junction contained 8 bases not matched to a gene. The CDR3 totals 16 residues. CDR3 nucleotides: TGTGCCAGTAGTATGCCCGGACAGGGCTTTAATCAGCCCCAGCATTTT. This translates into CASSMPGQGFNQPQHF.

This clone has only a few counts. V is TRBV19 and J is TRBJ1-2; no reliable D call. Germline CDR1 and CDR2: LNHDA and SQIVND (reference sequence). This CDR3 spans 13 amino acids. V gave up 10 bases and J gave up 6 bases, with 18 bases separating them. CDR3 bases: TGTGCCACAGTACTTACCCCCGGGGATGGCTACACCTTC. Translation gives CATVLTPGDGYTF. The variable domain in full, completed from reference TRBV19 and TRBJ1-2, reads DGGITQSPKYLFRKEGQNVTLSCEQNLNHDAMYWYRQDPGQGLRLIYYSQIVNDFQKGDIAEGYSVSREKKESFPLTVTSAQKNPTAFYLCATVLTPGDGYTFGSGTRLTVV.

This rearrangement joins TRBV7-8 to TRBJ2-1; 14 nucleotides line up with TRBD2. The CDR3 runs to 17 residues. Trimming cost V 2 bases and J 6 bases; bases outside gene matches: 6. The germline gives CDR1 SGHVS, CDR2 FQNEAQ. DNA for the CDR3: TGTGCCAGCAGCTTAAGACTAGCGGGGGGGATAGGCAATGAGCAGTTCTTC. Translating gives CASSLRLAGGIGNEQFF.

This chain joins TRBV5-1 and TRBJ2-3; perhaps TRBD2 as D (5 bases). Germline V gives CDR1 SGHRS, CDR2 YFSETQ. The CDR3 is 18 residues long. Trimming removed 0 bases from V and 3 bases from J, with 20 bases in between. The CDR3 protein is CASSLEPRGPHRTDTQYF. CDR3 coding DNA: TGCGCCAGCAGCTTGGAACCTCGCGGGCCACACAGAACAGATACGCAGTATTTT.

In this sample, this clone turned up a few times. The chain carries TRBV4-1 and TRBJ1-5, with 8 bases aligning to TRBD1. Unmatched junction bases numbered 6, after V lost 4 bases and J lost 4 bases. Germline V lookup: CDR1 MGHRA, CDR2 YSYEKL. The CDR3 is made up of 15 amino acids. The CDR3 loop reads CASSPWTGKNQPQHF. CDR3 DNA sequence: TGCGCCAGCAGCCCTTGGACAGGGAAAAATCAGCCCCAGCATTTT.

The table lists this clone with a few counts. This specimen includes other DNA sequences encoding the same CDR3. V usage is TRBV9 and J usage is TRBJ1-2; TRBD1 matches 7 bases. CDR3 length: 14 residues. CDR1 SGDLS and CDR2 YYNGEE come from the germline V gene. The V gene end was trimmed by 2 bases and the J gene end by 8 bases; junction bases not matched to a gene: 9. The CDR3 loop is CASSVAGGGNGYTF. CDR3 coding DNA: TGTGCCAGCAGCGTCGCAGGGGGAGGAAACGGCTACACCTTC.

The chain carries TRBV7-9 and TRBJ2-3; D gene unclear. This CDR3 has 13 amino acids. CDR1 and CDR2 (germline): SEHNR, FQNEAQ (reference sequence). V was trimmed by 1 base and J by 4 bases, leaving 6 bases between them. The CDR3 DNA follows: TGTGCCAGCAGCTTAGAGGTTGCAGATACGCAGTATTTT. Translation gives CASSLEVADTQYF.

This clone was seen only a few times. Other DNA sequences in the same sample also yield this CDR3. The chain uses TRBV27 and TRBJ1-5; D gene uncertain. The V gene's germline CDR1 is MNHEY and CDR2 SMNVEV (reference sequence). Trimming pared 1 base from V and 6 bases from J, leaving 4 bases between. This CDR3 is built from 12 residues. Here the CDR3 DNA reads TGTGCCAGCAGTTTATTTGGTCAGCCCCAGCATTTT. This encodes CASSLFGQPQHF.

This clone appeared a few times. The V gene is TRBV28, the J gene TRBJ2-2, with 10 bases matching TRBD2. Looked up from germline, CDR1 is MDHEN and CDR2 is SYDVKM. This CDR3 contains 20 residues. The junction had 19 bases not matched to a gene; V was cut back by 8 bases and J by 1 base. DNA of the CDR3: TGTGCCAGCCCTCCTGCAGAACTAGCGGGAAGGGTGGGGAACACCGGGGAGCTGTTTTTT. Residues: CASPPAELAGRVGNTGELFF.

This clone was observed a few times. The chain links TRBV9 to TRBJ1-5, with 8 bases that match TRBD1. Germline CDR1 and CDR2: SGDLS and YYNGEE. This CDR3 has 16 residues. V shed 2 bases, J shed 3 bases, and the junction held 7 bases outside the gene matches. In nucleotides, the CDR3 is TGTGCCAGCAGCGTTGGCACAGGGGGGAACAATCAGCCCCAGCATTTT. Translated, it gives CASSVGTGGNNQPQHF.

This clone has only a few counts. The chain carries TRBV30 and TRBJ1-5, with a weak D call TRBD1 (5 bases). The CDR3 is made up of 13 amino acids. Germline assignment: CDR1 GTSNPN and CDR2 SVGIG (reference sequence). With 6 bases removed from V and 4 bases from J, the gap between germline ends came to 13 bases. The DNA for the CDR3 is TGTGCCTGCGATTTGGGGGGAAATCAGCCCCAGCATTTT. Protein: CACDLGGNQPQHF. The full variable domain, completed using reference TRBV30 and TRBJ1-5, is SQTIHQWPATLVQPVGSPLSLECTVEGTSNPNLYWYRQAAGRGLQLLFYSVGIGQISSEVPQNLSASRPQDRQFILSSKKLLLSDSGFYLCACDLGGNQPQHFGDGTRLSIL.

The V gene is TRBV11-1, the J gene TRBJ2-1; D is possibly TRBD2 (6 bases). Trimming cost V 5 bases and J 2 bases, with 16 bases left between them. In germline, CDR1 is SGHAT, CDR2 FQDESV (reference sequence). The CDR3 extends over 16 amino acids. CDR3 coding DNA: TGTGCCAGCAGCCTACCGCGGGGTAGGACCTACAATGAGCAGTTCTTC. Encoded protein: CASSLPRGRTYNEQFF.

This clone was seen a few times. The chain links TRBV25-1 to TRBJ2-1, with 7 bases fitting TRBD2. From germline, CDR1 is MGHDK and CDR2 SYGVNS. The CDR3 runs 15 residues. Trimming took 6 bases from V and 7 from J; bases not matched to a gene: 12. The CDR3 DNA follows: TGTGCCAGCAGCAGAAGGCGGGAGAGCACTAATGAGCAGTTCTTC. It specifies CASSRRRESTNEQFF.

The sample holds a few counts of this clone. The rearrangement joins TRBV18 to TRBJ2-3; D is perhaps TRBD1 or TRBD2 (6 bases each). Trimming pared 1 base from V and 4 bases from J, leaving 12 bases between. Germline V lookup: CDR1 KGHSH, CDR2 LQKENI. The CDR3 contains 15 residues. CDR3 bases: TGTGCCAGCTCACCACGGGCAGGGGAGGCAGATACGCAGTATTTT. Its translation: CASSPRAGEADTQYF.

This clone was picked up a small number of times. This chain joins TRBV7-3 and TRBJ2-6; 9 nucleotides line up with TRBD1. The CDR3 sequence is 18 residues long. Germline V gene lookup returns CDR1 SGHTA and CDR2 FQGTGA. V shed 4 bases and J 4 bases; nucleotides not matched to a gene: 11. CDR3 protein: CASSYRDRALMGANVLTF. DNA for the CDR3: TGTGCCAGCAGCTACCGGGACAGGGCCCTCATGGGGGCCAACGTCCTGACTTTC.

The sample holds a few counts of this clone. This chain links TRBV4-1 with TRBJ2-7, with 9 bases fitting TRBD1. This CDR3 region has 16 residues. Germline values: CDR1 MGHRA, CDR2 YSYEKL. The V segment lost 4 bases and the J segment 4 bases; nucleotides outside the gene matches: 11. CDR3 sequence: CASSRSPGQGFYEQYF. CDR3 DNA sequence: TGCGCCAGCAGCCGATCGCCGGGACAGGGTTTTTACGAGCAGTACTTC.

This chain joins TRBV28 and TRBJ2-2; tentatively, D is TRBD1 or TRBD2 (5 bases each). Per the germline V gene, CDR1 is MDHEN and CDR2 is SYDVKM. V lost 4 bases and J 1 base, leaving 10 bases between the germline ends. The CDR3 is made up of 15 amino acids. The CDR3 protein is CASSSGTLNTGELFF. CDR3 nucleotide sequence: TGTGCCAGCAGTTCCGGGACCCTGAACACCGGGGAGCTGTTTTTT.

The V and J genes are TRBV6-5 and TRBJ2-7, with TRBD2 as a possible D gene (5 bases). Germline V gene data show CDR1 as MNHEY and CDR2 as SVGAGI. Trimming shortened V by 6 bases and J by 4 bases, and 16 bases separated the two germline ends. CDR3 length: 14 residues. The CDR3 spells CASRTQGRGYEQYF. Written as DNA, the CDR3 is TGTGCCAGCAGGACCCAAGGGAGAGGGTACGAGCAGTACTTC.

This chain joins TRBV4-1 and TRBJ2-3; 9 bases are shared with TRBD1. The germline CDR1 and CDR2 sequences are MGHRA and YSYEKL. J lost 5 bases, V lost 3 bases, and 3 bases had no gene match. The CDR3 sequence is 14 residues long. The CDR3: CASSQGQGLDTQYF. The CDR3 DNA sequence: TGCGCCAGCAGCCAGGGACAGGGTCTAGATACGCAGTATTTT.

The chain is built from TRBV7-6 and TRBJ2-1; TRBD1 matches at 11 bases. With 2 bases clipped from V and 1 base from J, the junction kept 13 bases outside the gene matches. Germline V gene lookup returns CDR1 SGHVS and CDR2 FNYEAQ. This CDR3 is built from 20 residues. This CDR3 reads CASSLNSDRGPGVSYNEQFF. The CDR3 DNA sequence: TGTGCCAGCAGCTTAAATTCGGACAGGGGGCCGGGTGTTTCCTACAATGAGCAGTTCTTC.

The chain employs TRBV25-1 and TRBJ1-6, with D possibly matching TRBD1 (5 bases). V was pared by 6 bases and J by 1 base, with 13 bases between. CDR3 size: 16 residues. Per the germline V gene, CDR1 is MGHDK and CDR2 is SYGVNS. DNA for the CDR3: TGTGCCAGCAGCCCTGGCGGGGGGTCCTATAATTCACCCCTCCACTTT. Translation gives CASSPGGGSYNSPLHF.